This entry lists 14 T cell receptor beta chains sequenced from one sample in a study of tumor-infiltrating lymphocytes in primary liver carcinoma. Total RNA amounting to roughly 450 ng was the source from which TCR beta cDNA was made with a constant-region primer. It was through three nested multiplex PCR rounds of slightly modified ARM-PCR that TCR beta libraries arose. For approximately 10 cycles apiece, the opening two PCR rounds ran with TRBV1-TRBV30 forward primers and a C-beta reverse primer. TCRdb analysed the multiplex PCR reads with MiXCR anew, one entry per CDR3 protein. The sample gives around 330,000 distinct CDR3 sequences, around three fifths of which show up once; around 15% is in the top ten. They got blood RNA out of unsorted whole blood and also pulled out germline DNA. Sequenced sample: peripheral blood. These receptors all stem from a woman in her thirties with primary liver carcinoma and hepatitis B virus infection.

In its sample, this clonotype ranks as medium-sized. The genes are TRBV29-1 and TRBJ2-7; D might be TRBD1 (6 bases). The CDR3 length is 14 residues. V was pared by 6 bases and J by 0 bases, with 15 bases between. Germline values: CDR1 SQVTM, CDR2 ANQGSEA. The CDR3: CSVGHDRRSYEQYF. The CDR3 DNA reads TGCAGCGTCGGACACGACAGGCGCTCCTACGAGCAGTACTTC.

This chain joins TRBV7-9 and TRBJ2-1; D is perhaps TRBD1 (5 bases). CDR1 SEHNR and CDR2 FQNEAQ come from the germline V gene (reference sequence). V was cut by 2 bases and J by 6 bases, with 8 bases left in between. The CDR3 loop spans 13 amino acids. CDR3 loop: CASSLTRVNEQFF. DNA of the CDR3: TGTGCCAGCAGCTTAACCAGGGTCAATGAGCAGTTCTTC. Based on the CDR3 plus reference TRBV7-9 and TRBJ2-1, the full variable domain is DTGVSQNPRHKITKRGQNVTFRCDPISEHNRLYWYRQTLGQGPEFLTYFQNEAQLEKSRLLSDRFSAERPKGSFSTLEIQRTEQGDSAMYLCASSLTRVNEQFFGPGTRLTVL.

This clonotype was counted many times. The chain employs TRBV4-2 and TRBJ2-7; TRBD2 is a possible D gene (5 bases). Germline V gives CDR1 LGHNA, CDR2 YNFKEQ. V was pared by 4 bases and J by 5 bases, with 21 bases between. This CDR3 is 16 amino acids long. CDR3 loop: CASSRSLHGKGNEQYF. As DNA, the CDR3 is TGTGCCAGCAGCCGCAGTTTACACGGGAAAGGGAACGAGCAGTACTTC.

This clonotype has only one observation. CDR3 loop: CASSVAAGGDNEQFF. The CDR3 bases are TGTGCCAGCAGCGTAGCAGCGGGGGGGGACAATGAGCAGTTCTTC. The chain recombines TRBV9 with TRBJ2-1; 10 bases match TRBD2. The CDR3 sequence is 15 residues long. V trimming: 0 bases; J trimming: 5 bases; junction bases outside the gene matches: 2. The germline V gene encodes CDR1 SGDLS and CDR2 YYNGEE.

This rearrangement joins TRBV6-2 or TRBV6-3 to TRBJ2-2; D might be TRBD2 (5 bases). CDR1 and CDR2 (germline): MNHEY, SVGEGT. Trimming stripped 4 bases from V and 5 bases from J, with 14 bases between. There are 15 residues in the CDR3. CDR3 coding DNA: TGTGCCAGCAGTTTGCAGACTCCGGGGACCGGGGAGCTGTTTTTT. Translation gives CASSLQTPGTGELFF.

A few counts support this clonotype. A much more abundant neighbour one base away suggests this may be a read error. The rearrangement links TRBV30 to TRBJ2-5; D may be TRBD1 (6 bases). The CDR3 is 15 residues long. V was pared by 3 bases and J by 2 bases, with 16 bases between. Germline CDR1 is GTSNPN and CDR2 is SVGIG (reference sequence). CDR3 sequence: CAWSPETGLQETQYF. CDR3 sequence (DNA): TGTGCCTGGAGCCCCGAGACAGGCTTACAAGAGACCCAGTACTTC.

This clonotype was picked up one time. The chain combines TRBV6-1 with TRBJ1-5, with 7 positions matching TRBD1. Germline V gene sequence: CDR1 MNHNS, CDR2 SASEGT. V was pared by 4 bases and J by 9 bases, with 9 bases of the junction left unmatched. This CDR3 is built from 14 residues. The CDR3 DNA reads TGTGCCAGCAGTGGAACACAGGGGTCTCTGCCCCAGCATTTT. Amino acids: CASSGTQGSLPQHF.

About this clonotype itself: One junction end does not reproduce the germline sequence, and a read error may be involved. The chain employs TRBV4-3 and TRBJ2-2; 8 bases map to TRBD2. Germline V gene sequence: CDR1 LGHNA, CDR2 YSLEER. The CDR3 covers 15 residues. CDR3 in DNA: TGCGTCAGCAGCCGCCAGGCGGGAGGTACCGGGGGGCTGTTTTTT. Residues: CVSSRQAGGTGGLFF.

The chain joins TRBV6-5 to TRBJ1-3; no clear D. The V and J ends lost 9 bases and 0 bases respectively, with 15 bases between them. Germline CDR1 MNHEY, CDR2 SVGAGI. The CDR3 is 15 residues long. Here the CDR3 DNA reads TGTGCCAGTACCTCAGACCCATACTCTGGAAACACCATATATTTT. It encodes CASTSDPYSGNTIYF.

The chain carries TRBV12-3 or TRBV12-4 and TRBJ2-7; TRBD2 might be the D (7 bases). V shed 7 bases and J shed 5 bases, with 15 bases lying between them. The length of the CDR3 is 13 residues. CDR3 DNA: TGTGCCAGCAAAATTGGGGGGGGCAACGAGCAGTACTTC. It specifies CASKIGGGNEQYF.

With respect to this clonotype: Possible read error: a much larger clone is one base away. The chain has TRBV4-1 and TRBJ2-7; 7 nucleotides agree with TRBD1. CDR3 size: 12 residues. Germline V gene data show CDR1 as MGHRA and CDR2 as YSYEKL. Unmatched junction bases numbered 7, after V lost 3 bases and J lost 11 bases. The CDR3 nucleotides read TGCGCCAGCAGCCACCCACCAGGGGGAAAGTACTTC. Its translation: CASSHPPGGKYF.

As concerns this clonotype: Germline and junction disagree at one end, which may indicate a read error. This chain joins TRBV29-1 and TRBJ2-2; D may be TRBD2 (5 bases). The CDR3 has 12 residues. Germline CDR1 reads SQVTM; CDR2 reads ANQGSEA. CDR3 nucleotides: TGCAGCGTTGTATGGTGGACCGGGGAGCTGCTTTTT. As protein: CSVVWWTGELLF.

This clonotype was detected only once. The rearrangement joins TRBV12-3 or TRBV12-4 to TRBJ2-7; possibly TRBD1 or TRBD2 for D (5 bases each). V was pared by 7 bases and J by 7 bases, with 14 bases between. The CDR3 contains 12 residues. Written as DNA, the CDR3 is TGTGCCAGCAATCGGGACCATTTGGAGCAGTACTTC. Translation gives CASNRDHLEQYF.

Worth noting for this clonotype: A much larger clone lies one base from this, so it may be a read error. The CDR3 ends on some other residue instead of the conserved phenylalanine or tryptophan, so this is likely a read error. The chain has TRBV12-3 or TRBV12-4 and TRBJ2-1; no reliable D call. The germline V and J ends were trimmed by 4 bases and 8 bases, with 15 bases remaining between them. The length of the CDR3 is 14 residues. This CDR3 reads CASSYTDAAHEQFL. The CDR3 DNA is TGTGCCAGCAGTTACACGGACGCGGCCCATGAGCAGTTCTTA.